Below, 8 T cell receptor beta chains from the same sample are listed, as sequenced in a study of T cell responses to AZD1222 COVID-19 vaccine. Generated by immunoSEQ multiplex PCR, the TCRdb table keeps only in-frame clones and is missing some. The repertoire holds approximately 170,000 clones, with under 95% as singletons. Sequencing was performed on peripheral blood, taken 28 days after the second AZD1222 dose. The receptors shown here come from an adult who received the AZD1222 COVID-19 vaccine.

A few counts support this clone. The CDR3 loop is CASSSGQASWPPLHF. CDR3 sequence (DNA): TGTGCCAGCAGTTCAGGACAGGCTTCTTGGCCACCCCTCCACTTT. V gene TRBV27 combines with J gene TRBJ1-6; 7 nucleotides agree with TRBD1. The CDR3 loop spans 15 amino acids. The V and J ends lost 4 bases and 11 bases, in that order; junction bases with no gene match: 11. Germline CDR1 is MNHEY and CDR2 is SMNVEV (reference sequence).

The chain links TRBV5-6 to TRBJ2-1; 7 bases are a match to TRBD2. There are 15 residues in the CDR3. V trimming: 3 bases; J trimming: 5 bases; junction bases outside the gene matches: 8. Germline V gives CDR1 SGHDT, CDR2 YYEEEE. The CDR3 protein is CASSYRLAWDNEQFF. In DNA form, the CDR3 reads TGTGCCAGCAGCTACCGACTAGCATGGGACAATGAGCAGTTCTTC.

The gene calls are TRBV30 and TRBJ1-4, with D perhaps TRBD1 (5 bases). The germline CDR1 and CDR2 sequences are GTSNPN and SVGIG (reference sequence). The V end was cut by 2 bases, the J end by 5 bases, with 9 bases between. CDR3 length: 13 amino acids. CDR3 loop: CAWSPGLNEKLFF. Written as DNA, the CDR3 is TGTGCCTGGAGTCCGGGACTAAATGAAAAACTGTTTTTT. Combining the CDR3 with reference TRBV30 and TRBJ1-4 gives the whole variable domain SQTIHQWPATLVQPVGSPLSLECTVEGTSNPNLYWYRQAAGRGLQLLFYSVGIGQISSEVPQNLSASRPQDRQFILSSKKLLLSDSGFYLCAWSPGLNEKLFFGSGTQLSVL.

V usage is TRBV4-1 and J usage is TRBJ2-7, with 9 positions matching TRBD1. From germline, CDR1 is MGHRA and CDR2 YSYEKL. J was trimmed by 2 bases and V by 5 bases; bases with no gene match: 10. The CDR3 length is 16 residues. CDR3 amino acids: CASSTQSRQGAYEQYF. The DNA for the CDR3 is TGCGCCAGCAGCACCCAAAGCCGACAGGGGGCCTACGAGCAGTACTTC.

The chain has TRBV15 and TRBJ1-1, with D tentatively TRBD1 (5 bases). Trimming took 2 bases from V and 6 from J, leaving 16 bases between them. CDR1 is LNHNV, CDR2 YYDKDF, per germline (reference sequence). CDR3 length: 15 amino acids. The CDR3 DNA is TGTGCCACCAGCAGATTAGTACCGGGACTCTCTGAAGCTTTCTTT. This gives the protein CATSRLVPGLSEAFF.

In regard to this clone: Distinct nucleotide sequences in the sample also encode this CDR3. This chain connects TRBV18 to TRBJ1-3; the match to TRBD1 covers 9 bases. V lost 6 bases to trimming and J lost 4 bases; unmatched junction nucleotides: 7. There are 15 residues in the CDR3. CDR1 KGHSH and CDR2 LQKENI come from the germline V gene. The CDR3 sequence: CASSPGTGNGNTIYF. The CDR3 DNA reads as TGTGCCAGCTCTCCCGGGACAGGGAACGGAAACACCATATATTTT.

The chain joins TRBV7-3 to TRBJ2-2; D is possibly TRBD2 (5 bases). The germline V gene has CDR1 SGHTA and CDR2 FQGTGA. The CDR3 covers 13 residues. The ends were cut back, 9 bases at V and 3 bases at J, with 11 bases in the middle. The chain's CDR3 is CASSARHTGELFF. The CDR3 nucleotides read TGTGCCAGTAGCGCCCGACACACCGGGGAGCTGTTTTTT.

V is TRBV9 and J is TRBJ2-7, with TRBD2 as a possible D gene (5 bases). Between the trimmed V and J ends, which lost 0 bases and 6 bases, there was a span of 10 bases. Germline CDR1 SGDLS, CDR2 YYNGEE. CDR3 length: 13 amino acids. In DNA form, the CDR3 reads TGTGCCAGCAGCGTAGGAATAGGAGGCGAGCAGTACTTC. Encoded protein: CASSVGIGGEQYF.